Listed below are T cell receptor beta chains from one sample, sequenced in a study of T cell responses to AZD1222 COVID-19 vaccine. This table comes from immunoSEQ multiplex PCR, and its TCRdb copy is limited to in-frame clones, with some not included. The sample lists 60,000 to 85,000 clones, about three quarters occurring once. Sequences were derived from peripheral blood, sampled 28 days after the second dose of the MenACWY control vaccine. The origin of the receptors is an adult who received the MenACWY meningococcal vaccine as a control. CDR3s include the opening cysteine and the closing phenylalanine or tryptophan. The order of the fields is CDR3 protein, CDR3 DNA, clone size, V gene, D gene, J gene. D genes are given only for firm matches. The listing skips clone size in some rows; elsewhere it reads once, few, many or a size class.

CDR3aa: CASSGTGSSYEQYF
CDR3nt: TGTGCCAGCAGTGGGACGGGGAGCTCCTACGAGCAGTACTTC
abundance: -
v_gene: TRBV11-2
d_gene: -
j_gene: TRBJ2-7

CDR3aa: CASSLLYNSPLHF
CDR3nt: TGTGCCAGCAGCTTATTGTATAATTCACCCCTCCACTTT
abundance: -
v_gene: TRBV7-2
d_gene: -
j_gene: TRBJ1-6

CDR3aa: CASSEPFYYEQYF
CDR3nt: TGTGCCAGCAGTGAACCTTTTTACTACGAGCAGTACTTC
abundance: -
v_gene: TRBV2
d_gene: -
j_gene: TRBJ2-7

CDR3aa: CASSLEPQGVESDTQYF
CDR3nt: TGTGCCAGCAGCTTAGAACCCCAGGGAGTTGAATCAGATACGCAGTATTTT
abundance: -
v_gene: TRBV7-2
d_gene: -
j_gene: TRBJ2-3

CDR3aa: CASSPQGLANEKLFF
CDR3nt: TGTGCCAGCAGCCCACAAGGTCTGGCTAATGAAAAACTGTTTTTT
abundance: few
v_gene: TRBV9
d_gene: -
j_gene: TRBJ1-4

CDR3aa: CASSFSGGANEQYF
CDR3nt: TGTGCCAGCAGCTTTAGCGGGGGGGCTAACGAGCAGTACTTC
abundance: few
v_gene: TRBV7-2
d_gene: TRBD2
j_gene: TRBJ2-7

CDR3aa: CASSLRLAGKQFF
CDR3nt: TGTGCCAGCTCACTTCGACTAGCGGGCAAGCAGTTCTTC
abundance: once
v_gene: TRBV18
d_gene: TRBD2
j_gene: TRBJ2-1

CDR3aa: CASSPGGTGTSYEQYF
CDR3nt: TGTGCCAGCAGCCCCGGGGGGACAGGAACCTCCTACGAGCAGTACTTC
abundance: -
v_gene: TRBV7-8
d_gene: -
j_gene: TRBJ2-7

CDR3aa: CASSHQGAGETQYF
CDR3nt: TGTGCCAGCAGCCACCAGGGGGCGGGAGAGACCCAGTACTTC
abundance: once
v_gene: TRBV3-1/TRBV3-2
d_gene: TRBD1
j_gene: TRBJ2-5

CDR3aa: CAWSVMEGAWTEAFF
CDR3nt: TGTGCCTGGAGTGTGATGGAGGGCGCCTGGACTGAAGCTTTCTTT
abundance: -
v_gene: TRBV30
d_gene: -
j_gene: TRBJ1-1

CDR3aa: CASSLMGNRNNSPLHF
CDR3nt: TGCGCCAGCAGCTTGATGGGAAACCGGAATAATTCACCCCTCCACTTT
abundance: -
v_gene: TRBV5-1
d_gene: -
j_gene: TRBJ1-6

CDR3aa: CASSVGSAGVDTQYF
CDR3nt: TGTGCCAGCAGCGTAGGGTCGGCGGGAGTGGATACGCAGTATTTT
abundance: -
v_gene: TRBV9
d_gene: TRBD2
j_gene: TRBJ2-3

CDR3aa: CASSLSDGKSSYNEQFF
CDR3nt: TGCGCCAGCAGCCTATCTGACGGAAAAAGCTCCTACAATGAGCAGTTCTTC
abundance: -
v_gene: TRBV4-1
d_gene: -
j_gene: TRBJ2-1

CDR3aa: CASSITGAPQAFF
CDR3nt: TGTGCCAGTAGTATTACAGGGGCCCCGCAAGCTTTCTTT
abundance: -
v_gene: TRBV19
d_gene: TRBD1
j_gene: TRBJ1-1

CDR3aa: CAWNSGQVTYEQYF
CDR3nt: TGTGCCTGGAATTCCGGACAGGTTACCTACGAGCAGTACTTC
abundance: -
v_gene: TRBV30
d_gene: TRBD1
j_gene: TRBJ2-7

CDR3aa: CASSNTGTDEAFF
CDR3nt: TGTGCCAGCAGCAATACCGGGACAGATGAAGCTTTCTTT
abundance: -
v_gene: TRBV7-9
d_gene: TRBD1
j_gene: TRBJ1-1

CDR3aa: CASSRNSLYTEAFF
CDR3nt: TGTGCCAGTAGTCGGAACAGTCTTTACACTGAAGCTTTCTTT
abundance: -
v_gene: TRBV19
d_gene: -
j_gene: TRBJ1-1

CDR3aa: CATSRDRGTQGGTQYF
CDR3nt: TGTGCCACCAGCAGAGATCGGGGTACCCAAGGAGGGACCCAGTACTTC
abundance: -
v_gene: TRBV15
d_gene: -
j_gene: TRBJ2-5

CDR3aa: CASKELSNEKLFF
CDR3nt: TGTGCCAGTAAAGAACTCTCTAATGAAAAACTGTTTTTT
abundance: -
v_gene: TRBV19
d_gene: -
j_gene: TRBJ1-4

CDR3aa: CASSPDRGRTQYF
CDR3nt: TGTGCCAGCAGCCCGGACCGAGGAAGGACCCAGTACTTC
abundance: -
v_gene: TRBV7-2
d_gene: -
j_gene: TRBJ2-5

CDR3aa: CASSEVAAQYTEAFF
CDR3nt: TGTGCCAGCAGTGAAGTGGCAGCCCAATACACTGAAGCTTTCTTT
abundance: -
v_gene: TRBV6-1
d_gene: -
j_gene: TRBJ1-1

CDR3aa: CSLSWGREQFF
CDR3nt: TGCAGTCTATCCTGGGGCCGGGAGCAGTTCTTC
abundance: -
v_gene: TRBV20-1
d_gene: -
j_gene: TRBJ2-1

CDR3aa: CASSLDTQGVIDGYTF
CDR3nt: TGTGCCAGCAGTTTAGACACACAGGGTGTTATCGATGGCTACACCTTC
abundance: -
v_gene: TRBV28
d_gene: -
j_gene: TRBJ1-2

CDR3aa: CASSLHTGVVADTQYF
CDR3nt: TGCGCCAGCAGCTTGCACACAGGGGTTGTGGCAGATACGCAGTATTTT
abundance: once
v_gene: TRBV5-1
d_gene: TRBD1
j_gene: TRBJ2-3

CDR3aa: CASSGYRGHDTQYF
CDR3nt: TGTGCCAGCAGCGGATACAGGGGCCACGATACGCAGTATTTT
abundance: -
v_gene: TRBV7-2
d_gene: TRBD1
j_gene: TRBJ2-3

CDR3aa: CASSIAGTRNQPQHF
CDR3nt: TGTGCCAGTAGTATAGCCGGGACACGGAATCAGCCCCAGCATTTT
abundance: -
v_gene: TRBV19
d_gene: -
j_gene: TRBJ1-5

CDR3aa: CASSLLGSGNTGELFF
CDR3nt: TGCGCCAGCAGCTTGCTGGGGAGCGGGAACACCGGGGAGCTGTTTTTT
abundance: few
v_gene: TRBV5-1
d_gene: -
j_gene: TRBJ2-2

CDR3aa: CASRETRGPGANVLTF
CDR3nt: TGTGCCAGTAGGGAGACTAGGGGACCCGGGGCCAACGTCCTGACTTTC
abundance: few
v_gene: TRBV19
d_gene: -
j_gene: TRBJ2-6

CDR3aa: CASSPSVLQSSGNTIYF
CDR3nt: TGTGCCAGCAGCCCCTCCGTTCTGCAAAGCTCTGGAAACACCATATATTTT
abundance: -
v_gene: TRBV5-5
d_gene: -
j_gene: TRBJ1-3

CDR3aa: CASSLDFGAYEQYF
CDR3nt: TGTGCCAGCAGCCTGGACTTTGGGGCCTACGAGCAGTACTTC
abundance: -
v_gene: TRBV7-2
d_gene: -
j_gene: TRBJ2-7

CDR3aa: CASSFWGEKLFF
CDR3nt: TGTGCCAGCAGTTTCTGGGGGGAAAAACTGTTTTTT
abundance: -
v_gene: TRBV28
d_gene: -
j_gene: TRBJ1-4

CDR3aa: CASSPSDRKAYTF
CDR3nt: TGCGCCAGCAGCCCTTCGGACAGGAAAGCCTACACCTTC
abundance: few
v_gene: TRBV5-1
d_gene: TRBD1
j_gene: TRBJ1-2

CDR3aa: CACEDRGFGGSYGYTF
CDR3nt: TGTGCCTGTGAGGACAGGGGATTTGGGGGATCCTATGGCTACACCTTC
abundance: few
v_gene: TRBV30
d_gene: TRBD1
j_gene: TRBJ1-2

CDR3aa: CASSGRIGQGGDTQYF
CDR3nt: TGTGCCAGCAGTGGTCGGATAGGACAGGGGGGGGATACGCAGTATTTT
abundance: -
v_gene: TRBV6-1
d_gene: TRBD1
j_gene: TRBJ2-3

CDR3aa: CASSRIAGRPYNEQFF
CDR3nt: TGTGCCAGCAGCAGAATAGCGGGGCGCCCGTACAATGAGCAGTTCTTC
abundance: -
v_gene: TRBV7-3
d_gene: TRBD2
j_gene: TRBJ2-1

CDR3aa: CASSVQGVYGYTF
CDR3nt: TGTGCCAGCAGCGTACAGGGGGTTTATGGCTACACCTTC
abundance: -
v_gene: TRBV7-9
d_gene: TRBD1
j_gene: TRBJ1-2

CDR3aa: CASSSGQTNYGYTF
CDR3nt: TGTGCCAGCAGTTCAGGACAGACTAACTATGGCTACACCTTC
abundance: -
v_gene: TRBV28
d_gene: -
j_gene: TRBJ1-2

CDR3aa: CASSSSSGGYNEQFF
CDR3nt: TGTGCCAGCAGTTCCTCTAGCGGAGGCTACAATGAGCAGTTCTTC
abundance: -
v_gene: TRBV27
d_gene: TRBD2
j_gene: TRBJ2-1

CDR3aa: CASSPGADYGYTF
CDR3nt: TGTGCCAGCAGTCCGGGGGCCGACTATGGCTACACCTTC
abundance: -
v_gene: TRBV6-5
d_gene: -
j_gene: TRBJ1-2

CDR3aa: CASSLNDGYTF
CDR3nt: TGTGCCAGCAGCTTAAACGATGGCTACACCTTC
abundance: -
v_gene: TRBV7-9
d_gene: -
j_gene: TRBJ1-2

CDR3aa: CASQKSPSSYEQYF
CDR3nt: TGTGCCAGCCAAAAATCACCGAGCTCCTACGAGCAGTACTTC
abundance: once
v_gene: TRBV2
d_gene: -
j_gene: TRBJ2-7

CDR3aa: CASSATRANEKLFF
CDR3nt: TGTGCCAGCAGCGCGACAAGAGCTAATGAAAAACTGTTTTTT
abundance: -
v_gene: TRBV2
d_gene: -
j_gene: TRBJ1-4

CDR3aa: CASSYGRAEPQHF
CDR3nt: TGTGCCAGCAGTTACGGCCGCGCCGAGCCCCAGCATTTT
abundance: -
v_gene: TRBV6-5
d_gene: -
j_gene: TRBJ1-5

CDR3aa: CASSEVKGANTGELFF
CDR3nt: TGTGCCAGCAGTGAAGTGAAAGGGGCTAACACCGGGGAGCTGTTTTTT
abundance: -
v_gene: TRBV2
d_gene: -
j_gene: TRBJ2-2

CDR3aa: CASSYYTPGELFF
CDR3nt: TGTGCCAGCAGTTACTACACACCCGGGGAGCTGTTTTTT
abundance: -
v_gene: TRBV6-5
d_gene: -
j_gene: TRBJ2-2

CDR3aa: CASSTRGGDQPQHF
CDR3nt: TGTGCCAGCAGCACGCGGGGCGGGGATCAGCCCCAGCATTTT
abundance: -
v_gene: TRBV28
d_gene: -
j_gene: TRBJ1-5

CDR3aa: CASSLVTGNNSPLHF
CDR3nt: TGTGCCAGCAGCTTAGTAACAGGGAATAATTCACCCCTCCACTTT
abundance: -
v_gene: TRBV11-2
d_gene: -
j_gene: TRBJ1-6

CDR3aa: CASSQTGLNQPQHF
CDR3nt: TGTGCCAGTAGCCAGACAGGTCTCAATCAGCCCCAGCATTTT
abundance: -
v_gene: TRBV19
d_gene: -
j_gene: TRBJ1-5

CDR3aa: CASSRDRGTGELFF
CDR3nt: TGTGCCAGCAGCCGGGACAGGGGGACCGGGGAGCTGTTTTTT
abundance: -
v_gene: TRBV11-3
d_gene: TRBD1
j_gene: TRBJ2-2

CDR3aa: CASSLGGVGAGELFF
CDR3nt: TGTGCCAGCAGCTTAGGGGGAGTGGGAGCTGGGGAGCTGTTTTTT
abundance: few
v_gene: TRBV11-2
d_gene: -
j_gene: TRBJ2-2

CDR3aa: CASSLALGENSGYTF
CDR3nt: TGTGCCAGCAGCTTAGCGTTGGGGGAGAATAGTGGCTACACCTTC
abundance: once
v_gene: TRBV7-9
d_gene: -
j_gene: TRBJ1-2

CDR3aa: CASAFGDGELFF
CDR3nt: TGTGCCAGTGCTTTTGGGGACGGGGAGCTGTTTTTT
abundance: -
v_gene: TRBV6-6
d_gene: -
j_gene: TRBJ2-2

CDR3aa: CASSLGTSGSSYEQYF
CDR3nt: TGTGCCAGCAGCTTGGGTACTAGCGGTTCTTCCTACGAGCAGTACTTC
abundance: once
v_gene: TRBV5-4
d_gene: TRBD2
j_gene: TRBJ2-7

CDR3aa: CAWSVRIPPGTASGNTIYF
CDR3nt: TGTGCCTGGAGTGTACGAATTCCGCCCGGGACAGCCTCTGGAAACACCATATATTTT
abundance: -
v_gene: TRBV30
d_gene: TRBD1
j_gene: TRBJ1-3

CDR3aa: CASSNGPYNEQFF
CDR3nt: TGTGCCAGTAGTAACGGGCCTTACAATGAGCAGTTCTTC
abundance: -
v_gene: TRBV19
d_gene: -
j_gene: TRBJ2-1

CDR3aa: CASSYSDGRETQYF
CDR3nt: TGTGCCAGCAGTTACTCGGACGGGAGGGAGACCCAGTACTTC
abundance: -
v_gene: TRBV6-5
d_gene: TRBD2
j_gene: TRBJ2-5

CDR3aa: CASSPTGSQETQYF
CDR3nt: TGTGCCAGCAGTCCAACAGGGTCCCAAGAGACCCAGTACTTC
abundance: -
v_gene: TRBV28
d_gene: -
j_gene: TRBJ2-5